This TCR beta chain was obtained from a study of blood T cells in healthy people across ages (dated by TCRdb to about 2015). Broadly, across the study: Template switching captured roughly one uniquely barcoded TCR beta cDNA molecule per two T cells in model experiments. Using deep sequencing normalized with unique cDNA molecular identifiers, the study measured how TCR beta repertoire diversity changes with age. The donors were divided into four age groups: young (average around 15 years), middle-aged (about 40), aged (under 70) and long-lived (around 87). To avoid experimental bias, donors of different ages were spread randomly across the sequencing lanes. For two donors (one aged 18 to 29 and one aged 80 or older), the study analyzed two additional independent replicas of 1 million unique cDNA reads from the same blood draw. Study-wide conclusions, independent of this receptor: Since profiling was done on bulk unsorted PBMCs, naive and antigen-experienced compartments could not be conclusively compared. As age increased, observed TCR beta diversity per million T cells dropped in a roughly linear way, and a significant reduction was already evident by age 40. Compared with the aged group, the long-lived group had more naive CD4+ T cells, fewer expanded clones and increased TCR diversity, suggesting age selection. A strong correlation was found between observed TCR beta diversity and the percentage of naive T cells measured by flow cytometry. Because the CMV infection status of the donors was unknown, age-related changes in expanded clonotypes may potentially have been confounded. Estimates of total diversity based on one million sequenced T cells were considered lower bounds and underestimates.

The library relied on 5' RACE. Reads for this sample came from an Illumina HiSeq 2500. A second PCR of roughly 7 to 11 cycles was performed with a sample-barcoded 5' primer and a J-beta primer mix. Each TCR beta cDNA molecule received a unique molecular identifier from a template-switch 5' adaptor carrying 12 random nucleotides. Each sample yielded at least 2.5 million CDR3-containing paired-end reads. First-strand cDNA synthesis was performed from all RNA using the Mint cDNA synthesis kit, with priming by a TRBC-specific oligonucleotide. After uracil-DNA glycosylase treatment, a first 18-cycle PCR used universal primers M1SS and BC2_uni_R on all cDNA. From the authors' description of their analysis: Normalization of each sample was performed by random selection of 1 million high-quality reads, each carrying a distinct molecular identifier. Reads sharing molecular identifiers were discarded rather than binned into consensus sequences. CDR3 identification, clonotype clustering and error correction used MiTCR with a Q25 quality threshold and the strictest error-elimination algorithm. A nonparametric unseen species model with Euler transformation was used to estimate lower-bound total TCR beta diversity. The public sequencing data were trimmed at Q25 with fastp and processed into clonotypes with MiXCR by TCRdb, which kept only in-frame beta chains. One record per CDR3 amino acid sequence lists the most common genes and DNA. The V and J calls follow TCRdb's processing rather than the paper's. Here the sample has 1.5 million to 2 million distinct CDR3 sequences; less than 50% occur a single time. Over 2% of the sample comes from the top ten.

Donors were 40 or so systemically healthy Caucasian individuals from Russia aged roughly 6 to 90 years. Each donor gave about 9.7 milliliters of peripheral blood, drawn into EDTA-treated Vacutainer tubes. PBMCs were isolated by Ficoll-Paque density-gradient centrifugation, with at least 6 million obtained per sample. Trizol reagent was used to extract total RNA from the PBMCs, yielding at least 6 micrograms per sample. For every donor, an aliquot of PBMCs went through flow cytometry to measure the percentages of naive CD45RAhigh/CD27high T cells. For CDR1 and CDR2, the germline V gene lists MNHEY and SVGAGI. The germline ends are 14 bases apart after V is trimmed by 7 bases and J by 8 bases. The CDR3 goes from the cysteine to the phenylalanine over 13 residues. Only the CDR3 DNA stays, 39 bases, in frame from base 1. In the case of this clonotype: There is no known antigen for this receptor. No clone much larger than this one lies a single base away; base qualities are absent.

In this chain, TRBV6-5 is recombined with TRBJ1-4, and possibly TRBD1, on 5 matching bases. Material: blood. This receptor was taken from a woman in her thirties or forties in good health. The nucleotides are TGTGCCAGCACAGGGATAGATGGGGAAAAACTGTTTTTT. It is translated as CASTGIDGEKLFF.